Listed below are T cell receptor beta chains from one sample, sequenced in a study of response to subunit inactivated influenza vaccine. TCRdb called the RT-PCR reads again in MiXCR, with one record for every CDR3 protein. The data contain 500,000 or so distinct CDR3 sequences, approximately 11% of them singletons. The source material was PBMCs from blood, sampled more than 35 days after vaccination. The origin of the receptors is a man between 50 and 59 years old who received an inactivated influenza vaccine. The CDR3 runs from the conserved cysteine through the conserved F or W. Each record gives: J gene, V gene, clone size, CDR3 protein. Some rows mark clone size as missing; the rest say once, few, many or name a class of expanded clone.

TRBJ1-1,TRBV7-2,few,CASSLAVGWGTEAFF
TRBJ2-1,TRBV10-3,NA,CAISIWSSNRGSYNEQFF
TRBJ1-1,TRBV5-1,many,CASSLAGQGRTEAFF
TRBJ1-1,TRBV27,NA,CASSLRGGVTEAFF
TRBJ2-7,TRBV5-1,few,CASSLERGLLNEQYF
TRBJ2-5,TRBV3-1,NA,CASSPGTGTYQETQYF
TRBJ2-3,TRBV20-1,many,CSVTPGLATDTQYF
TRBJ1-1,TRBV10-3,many,CAISDWGTARMGTEAFF
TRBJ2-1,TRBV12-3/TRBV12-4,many,CASGSARSGVHNEQFF
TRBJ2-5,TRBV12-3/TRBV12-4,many,CASSPDRGLETQYF
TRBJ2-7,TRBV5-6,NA,CASSLGNRPSYEQYF
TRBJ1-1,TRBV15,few,CATSRVGGSNTEAFF
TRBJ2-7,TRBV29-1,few,CSVITGTPLYEQYF
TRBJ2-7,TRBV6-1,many,CASSPGQLLKGEQYF
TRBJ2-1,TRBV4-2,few,CASSHPRDYNEQFF
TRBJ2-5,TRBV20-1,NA,CSAEGRKETQYF
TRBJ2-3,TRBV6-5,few,CASSYGQGSDTQYF
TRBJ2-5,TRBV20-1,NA,CSALDRGGKETQYF
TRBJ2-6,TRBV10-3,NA,CATAGAGTGRSGANVLTF
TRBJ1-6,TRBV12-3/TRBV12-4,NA,CASRGGRFSPLHF
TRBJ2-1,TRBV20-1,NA,CSATPGTGGYNEQFF
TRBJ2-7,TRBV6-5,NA,CASSYQLAGDVDEQYF
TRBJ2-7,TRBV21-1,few,CASSKSAGGIYEQYF